A single T cell receptor (beta chain) is shown here with its context. This clone has just a few counts. No antigen is known for it. Base qualities were left out, and no much larger clone turns up one base away. The sample comes from a study of T cell responses to AZD1222 COVID-19 vaccine (dated by TCRdb to the early 2020s). Context from the whole study: A total of 230 to 250 trial participants underwent TCR sequencing, of whom 200 to 220 had received two doses of AZD1222 and 26 had received two doses of the MenACWY control vaccine. Trial participants were enrolled by age into 18-55, 56-69 and 70-plus year subgroups, with roughly 160, 29 and 62 TCR-sequenced participants respectively.

From V the trimming removes 1 base and from J it removes 7 bases, while the gene matches leave 5 bases of the junction unaccounted for. Taken from the germline V gene (reference sequence), the CDR1 and CDR2 loops are SEHNR and FQNEAQ. From its cysteine to its phenylalanine, the CDR3 spans 15 amino acids. Here the CDR3 DNA is all that survives: 45 bases in frame from base 1. Paper-wide results and their limitations: The vaccine-associated CD4 TCRs covered the entire spike protein, and the dominant responses fell in regions 160-218 and 743-854. Participants were mostly white British and included more females than males, and it was suggested by the authors that clonal diversity may have been underestimated. After two AZD1222 doses, both the breadth and the depth of spike-specific TCRs were significantly higher than at day 0 and than in MenACWY recipients. In the small 56-69-year group, the increase in depth fell short of significance, most likely because of low power. Conclusions about previously exposed vaccinees are limited, since just five to seven AZD1222 recipients were seropositive for SARS-CoV-2 at baseline. Nearly half of unique spike-specific TCRs reportedly recognized epitopes outside regions mutated in the B.1.351 and B.1.1.7 variants. Because no day 14 peak-response samples were available, repertoires were characterized only after the peak T cell response.

Taken with the paper, the label for time point translates to: baseline before first vaccination. The treatment or condition label of this sample denotes: meningococcal conjugate vaccine given as trial control. Vaccinee samples were obtained from the UK trials COV001 and COV002, which included a single-blind randomized controlled phase 2/3 trial of AZD1222 (ChAdOx1 nCoV-19) in healthy adults. Trial participant PBMC samples were collected at day 0 and day 28 after the second dose for TCRbeta chain sequencing. The CDR3 regions of human TCRbeta chains were subjected to immunosequencing. Per the original workflow: TCRs in the repertoires were compared against a reference library of SARS-CoV-2-specific TCRs that had been generated with the MIRA antigen-specificity platform. Breadth was defined as the fraction of unique TCRs that were SARS-CoV-2-associated. Depth was defined as the fraction of total T cells that were SARS-CoV-2-associated. Each spike-specific TCR was assigned to its reactive spike region and to a CD4 or CD8 class using the MIRA data. Log10-transformed breadth and depth values were compared by one-way ANOVA with Sidak's multiple comparisons tests. Drawn from immuneACCESS, this table holds only the in-frame rearrangements with V and J called that TCRdb kept. Clones are partly lost; checked studies trace under half to an unresolved V gene and leave the rest unexplained. Clone size and V and J calls were adopted from that table, with D and trimming inferred from the DNA. In all, the sample holds about 50,000 clones, and 85% of those were seen once. The ten most abundant clones make up approximately 19% of the sample.

The chain employs TRBV7-9 and TRBJ1-4; TRBD1 fits 8 bases in the junction. The receptor was derived from an adult in good health. Sequencing used peripheral blood, obtained on day 0 of MenACWY control vaccination. The nucleotides read TGTGCCAGCAGCTTAGGGACAGGGAAGGGTGAAAAACTGTTTTTT. Its protein product is CASSLGTGKGEKLFF.